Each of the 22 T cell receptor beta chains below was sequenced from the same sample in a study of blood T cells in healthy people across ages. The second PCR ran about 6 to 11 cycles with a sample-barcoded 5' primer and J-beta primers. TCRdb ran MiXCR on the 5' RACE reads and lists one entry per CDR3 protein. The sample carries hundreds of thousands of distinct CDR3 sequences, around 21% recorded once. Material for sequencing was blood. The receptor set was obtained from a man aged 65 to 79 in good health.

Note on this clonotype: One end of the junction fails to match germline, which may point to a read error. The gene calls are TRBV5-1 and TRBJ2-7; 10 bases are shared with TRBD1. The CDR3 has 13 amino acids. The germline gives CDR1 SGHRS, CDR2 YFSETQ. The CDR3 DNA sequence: TGTGCCAGCTCACCAGGACAGGGGGACGAGCAGTACTTC. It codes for CASSPGQGDEQYF.

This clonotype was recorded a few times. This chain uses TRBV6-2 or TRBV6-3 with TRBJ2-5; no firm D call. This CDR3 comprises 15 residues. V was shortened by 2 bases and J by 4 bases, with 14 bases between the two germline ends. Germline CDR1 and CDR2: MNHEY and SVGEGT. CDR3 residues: CASSYTAQSLETQYF. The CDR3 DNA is TGTGCCAGCAGTTACACCGCTCAAAGCCTAGAGACCCAGTACTTC.

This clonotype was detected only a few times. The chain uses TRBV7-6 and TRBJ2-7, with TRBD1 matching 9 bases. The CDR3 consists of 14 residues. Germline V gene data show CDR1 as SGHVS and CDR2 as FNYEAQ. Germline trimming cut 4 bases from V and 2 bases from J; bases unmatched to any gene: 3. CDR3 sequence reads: CASSSQGATYEQYF. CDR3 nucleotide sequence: TGTGCCAGCAGCTCACAGGGGGCGACCTACGAGCAGTACTTC. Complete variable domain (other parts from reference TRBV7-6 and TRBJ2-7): GAGVSQSPRYKVTKRGQDVALRCDPISGHVSLYWYRQALGQGPEFLTYFNYEAQQDKSGLPNDRFSAERPEGSISTLTIQRTEQRDSAMYRCASSSQGATYEQYFGPGTRLTVT.

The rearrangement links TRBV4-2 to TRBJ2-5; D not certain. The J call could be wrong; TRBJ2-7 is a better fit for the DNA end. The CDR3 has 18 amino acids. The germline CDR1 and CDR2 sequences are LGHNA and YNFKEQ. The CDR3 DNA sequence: TGTGCCAGCAGCCAGGGTCCATACGGCGGAATTTCCTCCTACGAGCAGTACTTC. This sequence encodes CASSQGPYGGISSYEQYF.

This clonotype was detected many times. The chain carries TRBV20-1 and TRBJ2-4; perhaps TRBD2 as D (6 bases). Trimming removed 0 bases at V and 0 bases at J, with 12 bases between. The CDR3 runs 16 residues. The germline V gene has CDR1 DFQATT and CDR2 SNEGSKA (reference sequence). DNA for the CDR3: TGCAGTGCTAGAGATCAACGGGGGTCAGCCAAAAACATTCAGTACTTC. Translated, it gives CSARDQRGSAKNIQYF.

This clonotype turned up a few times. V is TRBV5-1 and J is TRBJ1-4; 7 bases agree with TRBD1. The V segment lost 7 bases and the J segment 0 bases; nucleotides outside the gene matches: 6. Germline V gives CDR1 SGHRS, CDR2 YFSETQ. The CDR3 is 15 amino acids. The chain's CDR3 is CASGGGPATNEKLFF. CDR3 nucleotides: TGCGCCAGCGGAGGGGGCCCAGCAACTAATGAAAAACTGTTTTTT.

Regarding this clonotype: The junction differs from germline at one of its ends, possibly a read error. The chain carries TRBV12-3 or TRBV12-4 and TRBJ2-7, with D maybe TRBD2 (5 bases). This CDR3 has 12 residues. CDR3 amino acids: CASKSTGYGQYF. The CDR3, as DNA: TGTGCCAGCAAATCAACGGGGTACGGGCAGTACTTC.

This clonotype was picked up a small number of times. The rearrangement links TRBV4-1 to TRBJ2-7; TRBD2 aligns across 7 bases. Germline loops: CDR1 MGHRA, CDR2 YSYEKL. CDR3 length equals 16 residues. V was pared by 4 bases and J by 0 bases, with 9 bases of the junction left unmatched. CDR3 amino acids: CASSPNSGTTSYEQYF. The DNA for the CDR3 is TGCGCCAGCAGCCCGAACTCAGGGACTACCTCCTACGAGCAGTACTTC.

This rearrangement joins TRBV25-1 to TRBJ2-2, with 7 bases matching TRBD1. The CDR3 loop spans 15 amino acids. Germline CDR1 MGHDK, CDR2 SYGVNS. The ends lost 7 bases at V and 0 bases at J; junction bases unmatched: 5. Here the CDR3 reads CASIGDSANTGELFF. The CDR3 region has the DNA TGTGCCAGCATCGGGGACAGCGCGAACACCGGGGAGCTGTTTTTT. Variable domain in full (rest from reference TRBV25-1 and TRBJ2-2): EADIYQTPRYLVIGTGKKITLECSQTMGHDKMYWYQQDPGMELHLIHYSYGVNSTEKGDLSSESTVSRIRTEHFPLTLESARPSHTSQYLCASIGDSANTGELFFGEGSRLTVL.

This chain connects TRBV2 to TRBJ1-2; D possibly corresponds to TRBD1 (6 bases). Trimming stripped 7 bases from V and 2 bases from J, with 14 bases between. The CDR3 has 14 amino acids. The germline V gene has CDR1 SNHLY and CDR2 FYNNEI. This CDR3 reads CASIRGQGNYGYTF. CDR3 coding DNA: TGTGCCAGCATTCGGGGGCAGGGAAACTATGGCTACACCTTC.

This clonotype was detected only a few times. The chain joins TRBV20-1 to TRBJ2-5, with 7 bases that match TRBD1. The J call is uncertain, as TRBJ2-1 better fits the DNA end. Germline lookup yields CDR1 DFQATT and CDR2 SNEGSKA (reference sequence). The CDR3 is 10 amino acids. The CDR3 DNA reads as TGCAGTGCCCCACAGGGGAAGCAGTTCTTC. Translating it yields CSAPQGKQFF.

This CDR3 is CASTPIGGSRETQYF. The CDR3 DNA follows: TGTGCCAGCACTCCCATAGGCGGGTCGAGAGAGACCCAGTACTTC. The gene calls are TRBV2 and TRBJ2-5; weak D call: TRBD2 (5 bases). Germline V gene lookup returns CDR1 SNHLY and CDR2 FYNNEI. The CDR3 covers 15 residues. V was clipped by 7 bases and J by 4 bases, with 19 bases between them.

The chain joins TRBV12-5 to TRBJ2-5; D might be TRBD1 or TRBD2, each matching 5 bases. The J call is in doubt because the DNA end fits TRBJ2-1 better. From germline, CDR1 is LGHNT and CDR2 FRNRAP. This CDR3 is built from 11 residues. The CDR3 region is CASGFGTWQFF. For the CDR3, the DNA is TGTGCTAGTGGTTTTGGGACCTGGCAGTTCTTC.

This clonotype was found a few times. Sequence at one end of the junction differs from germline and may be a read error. The CDR3 DNA is TGCAGCGTTGTCCCGGTCTCCTACAATGAGCAGCTCTTC. Encoded protein: CSVVPVSYNEQLF. The chain uses TRBV29-1 and TRBJ2-1; no reliable D call. This CDR3 has 13 residues. CDR1 and CDR2 (germline): SQVTM, ANQGSEA.

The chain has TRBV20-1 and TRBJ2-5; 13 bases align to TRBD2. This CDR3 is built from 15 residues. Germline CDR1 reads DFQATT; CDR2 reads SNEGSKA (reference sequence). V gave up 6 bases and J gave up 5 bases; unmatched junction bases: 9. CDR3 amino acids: CSAKRTSGSSETQYF. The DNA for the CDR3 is TGCAGTGCAAAGAGGACTAGCGGGAGTTCCGAGACCCAGTACTTC.

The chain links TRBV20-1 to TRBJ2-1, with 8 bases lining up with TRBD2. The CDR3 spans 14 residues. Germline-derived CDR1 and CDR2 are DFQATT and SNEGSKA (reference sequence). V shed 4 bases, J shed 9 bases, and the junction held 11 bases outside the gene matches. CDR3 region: CSAIRQTRGGEQFF. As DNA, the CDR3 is TGCAGTGCTATAAGACAGACCCGGGGGGGTGAGCAGTTCTTC.

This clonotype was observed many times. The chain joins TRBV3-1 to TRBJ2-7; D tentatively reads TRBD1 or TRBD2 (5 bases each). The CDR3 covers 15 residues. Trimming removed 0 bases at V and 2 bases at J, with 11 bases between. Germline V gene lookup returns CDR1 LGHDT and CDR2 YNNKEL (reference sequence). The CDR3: CASSQDWPGPYEQYF. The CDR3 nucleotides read TGTGCCAGCAGCCAAGATTGGCCGGGACCCTACGAGCAGTACTTC.

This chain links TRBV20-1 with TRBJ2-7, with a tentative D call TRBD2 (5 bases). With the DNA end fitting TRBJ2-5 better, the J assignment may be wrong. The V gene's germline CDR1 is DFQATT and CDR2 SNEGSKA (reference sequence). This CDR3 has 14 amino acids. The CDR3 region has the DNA TGCAGTGCTAGAGATCCAGGCCGAGGGGAGACCCAGTACTTC. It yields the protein CSARDPGRGETQYF.

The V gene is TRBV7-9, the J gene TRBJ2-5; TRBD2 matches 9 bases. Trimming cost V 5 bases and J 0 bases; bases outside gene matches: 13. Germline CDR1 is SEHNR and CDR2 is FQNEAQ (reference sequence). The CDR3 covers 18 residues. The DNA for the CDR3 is TGTGCCAGCAGCCTGGGGCTAGCGGGATCGCGGTACCAAGAGACCCAGTACTTC. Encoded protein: CASSLGLAGSRYQETQYF.

The CDR3 nucleotides read TGTGCCAGCAGCTTACCCTCGGATAGCGGGAAAGAGACCCAGTACTTC. Its protein product is CASSLPSDSGKETQYF. This rearrangement joins TRBV7-2 to TRBJ2-5, with 8 bases identical to TRBD2. Germline V CDR1 and CDR2: SGHTA, FQGNSA. V shed 2 bases and J 3 bases; nucleotides not matched to a gene: 8. The CDR3 is 16 residues long.

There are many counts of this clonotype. The CDR3 sequence is CASSLSLGTEAFF. CDR3 nucleotides: TGTGCCAGCAGTTTATCATTGGGCACTGAAGCTTTCTTT. The chain is built from TRBV28 and TRBJ1-1; no clear D. Trimming took off 1 base at V and 4 bases at J, with 7 bases between the two ends. The CDR3 loop spans 13 amino acids. Germline V gene sequence: CDR1 MDHEN, CDR2 SYDVKM.

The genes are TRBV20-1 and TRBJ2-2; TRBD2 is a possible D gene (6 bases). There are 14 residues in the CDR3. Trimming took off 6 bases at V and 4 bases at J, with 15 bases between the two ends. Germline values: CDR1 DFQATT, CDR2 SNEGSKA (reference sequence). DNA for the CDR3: TGCAGTGCCAACAGCGGCGGGGCCACCGGGGAGCTGTTTTTT. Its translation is CSANSGGATGELFF.